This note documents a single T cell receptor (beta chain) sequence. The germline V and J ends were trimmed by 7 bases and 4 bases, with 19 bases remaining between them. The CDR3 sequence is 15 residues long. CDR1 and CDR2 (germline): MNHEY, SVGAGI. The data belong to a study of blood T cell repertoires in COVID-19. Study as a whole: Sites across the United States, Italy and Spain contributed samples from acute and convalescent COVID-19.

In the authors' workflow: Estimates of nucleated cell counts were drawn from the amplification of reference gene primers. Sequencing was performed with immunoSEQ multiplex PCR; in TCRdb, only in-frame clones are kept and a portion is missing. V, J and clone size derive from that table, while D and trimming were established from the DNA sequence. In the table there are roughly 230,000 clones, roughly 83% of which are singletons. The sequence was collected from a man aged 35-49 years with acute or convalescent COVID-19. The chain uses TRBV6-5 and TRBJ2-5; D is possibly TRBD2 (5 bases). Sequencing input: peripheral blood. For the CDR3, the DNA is TGTGCCAGCAATTTTTGGATAGCGTCGGGAGAGACCCAGTACTTC. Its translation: CASNFWIASGETQYF.